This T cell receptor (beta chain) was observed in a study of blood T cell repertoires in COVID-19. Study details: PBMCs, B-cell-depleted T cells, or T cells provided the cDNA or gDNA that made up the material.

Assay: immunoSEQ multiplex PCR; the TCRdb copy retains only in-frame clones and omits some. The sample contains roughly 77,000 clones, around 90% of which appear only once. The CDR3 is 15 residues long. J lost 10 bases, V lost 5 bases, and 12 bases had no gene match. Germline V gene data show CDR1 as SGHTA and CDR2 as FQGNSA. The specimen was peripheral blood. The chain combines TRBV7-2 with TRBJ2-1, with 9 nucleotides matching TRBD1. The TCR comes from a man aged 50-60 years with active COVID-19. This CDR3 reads CASSARDRAAGEQFF. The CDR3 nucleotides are TGTGCCAGCAGCGCCCGGGACAGGGCCGCCGGAGAGCAGTTCTTC.